A single sample gave rise to the 5 T cell receptor beta chains below, sequenced in a study of blood T cell repertoires in COVID-19. Here immunoSEQ multiplex PCR was the method, and the copy in TCRdb shows in-frame clones only, minus some. The sample has approximately 86,000 clones; 89% are singletons. Sequenced input: peripheral blood. All receptors derive from a man over 45 with acute or convalescent COVID-19.

The chain recombines TRBV19 with TRBJ2-7; D is ambiguous. From germline, CDR1 is LNHDA and CDR2 SQIVND (reference sequence). The CDR3 loop spans 11 amino acids. With 5 bases removed from V and 6 bases from J, the gap between germline ends came to 8 bases. CDR3 sequence: CASSGFREQYF. In DNA, the CDR3 is TGTGCCAGTAGTGGCTTTCGCGAGCAGTACTTC.

This clone was recorded only once. The chain combines TRBV15 with TRBJ2-7; 10 positions match TRBD2. V lost 0 bases, J lost 2 bases, and 7 bases stayed unmatched. CDR3 length equals 17 residues. Looked up from germline, CDR1 is LNHNV and CDR2 is YYDKDF (reference sequence). CDR3 bases: TGTGCCACCAGCAGAGATCGGGGGCTAGCGGGGGCCTACGAGCAGTACTTC. It is translated as CATSRDRGLAGAYEQYF.

The chain combines TRBV7-3 with TRBJ1-3, with 7 bases fitting TRBD1. CDR1 is SGHTA, CDR2 FQGTGA, per germline. The CDR3 is 15 amino acids. V was pared by 5 bases and J by 8 bases, with 12 bases of the junction left unmatched. The CDR3 DNA follows: TGTGCCAGCAGCGCCCCCGGACAGGACGGGCACACCATATATTTT. Translating gives CASSAPGQDGHTIYF.

The V and J genes are TRBV30 and TRBJ1-2; 7 bases are shared with TRBD1. Losses at the gene ends were 1 base for V and 6 bases for J; bases not matched to a gene: 5. The CDR3 totals 13 residues. CDR1 GTSNPN and CDR2 SVGIG come from the germline V gene (reference sequence). The CDR3 sequence is CAWSGQGRDGYTF. DNA of the CDR3: TGTGCCTGGAGTGGACAGGGAAGGGATGGCTACACCTTC.

The sample holds one count of this clone. The V gene is TRBV18, the J gene TRBJ1-5, with D possibly TRBD1 on 6 matching bases. CDR1 is KGHSH, CDR2 LQKENI, per germline. The CDR3 length is 14 residues. The V gene lost 3 bases and the J gene lost 4 bases, with 10 bases spanning the gap. The DNA of the CDR3 is TGTGCCAGCTCACCGGGACATCTGAATCAGCCCCAGCATTTT. Translation gives CASSPGHLNQPQHF.